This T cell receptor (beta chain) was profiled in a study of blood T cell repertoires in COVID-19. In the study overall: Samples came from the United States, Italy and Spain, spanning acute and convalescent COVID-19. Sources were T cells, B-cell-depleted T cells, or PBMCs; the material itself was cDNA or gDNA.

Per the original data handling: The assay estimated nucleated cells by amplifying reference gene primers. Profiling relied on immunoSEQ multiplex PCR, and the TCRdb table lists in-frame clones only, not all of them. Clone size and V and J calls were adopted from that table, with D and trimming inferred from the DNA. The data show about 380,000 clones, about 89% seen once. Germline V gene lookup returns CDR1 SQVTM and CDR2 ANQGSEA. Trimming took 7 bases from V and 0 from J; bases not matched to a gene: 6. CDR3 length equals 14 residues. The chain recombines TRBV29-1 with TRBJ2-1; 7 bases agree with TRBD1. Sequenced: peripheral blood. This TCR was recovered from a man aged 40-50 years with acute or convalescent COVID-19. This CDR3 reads CSAPGTVSYNEQFF. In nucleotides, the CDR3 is TGCAGCGCCCCCGGGACAGTCTCCTACAATGAGCAGTTCTTC.